The 2 T cell receptor beta chains given below trace back to one sample, sequenced in a study of persistence of HIV-infected CD4 T cells. For these TCRs, the target antigens are not known. This was the immunoSEQ version 4 assay in survey mode. Data came from immunoSEQ multiplex PCR; TCRdb stores just in-frame clones and leaves some out. The data contain roughly 30,000 clones, roughly 80% of them seen just once; the ten biggest clones take up about 0.75%. Lysates of CMV-infected fibroblasts at 10 ug/mL stimulated these cells. CD40L/CD69 double-negative CD45RO-high memory CD4+ T cells were collected. The sample consisted of CD4+ T cells sorted from PBMCs after approximately 19-hour stimulation, taken from a patient who received antiretroviral therapy. Source of these receptors: an adult woman with HIV who was CMV-seropositive.

The chain employs TRBV30 and TRBJ2-1; D unclear. Germline assignment: CDR1 GTSNPN and CDR2 SVGIG (reference sequence). This CDR3 spans 14 amino acids. V shed 6 bases and J shed 1 base, with 13 bases lying between them. DNA for the CDR3: TGTGCCTGCACCTGGAGAGCTTCCTACAATGAGCAGTTCTTC. Its protein is CACTWRASYNEQFF. Using reference TRBV30 and TRBJ2-1 for the parts outside the CDR3, the full variable domain is SQTIHQWPATLVQPVGSPLSLECTVEGTSNPNLYWYRQAAGRGLQLLFYSVGIGQISSEVPQNLSASRPQDRQFILSSKKLLLSDSGFYLCACTWRASYNEQFFGPGTRLTVL.

This clone was recorded only once. The chain links TRBV3-1 (or the pseudogene TRBV3-2) to TRBJ1-2, with D unresolved. With 3 bases removed from V and 0 bases from J, the gap between germline ends came to 5 bases. Germline-derived CDR1 and CDR2 are LGHDT and YNNKEL (reference sequence). This CDR3 region has 13 residues. The DNA of the CDR3 is TGTGCCAGCAGCCAGAATGCTAACTATGGCTACACCTTC. Its protein product is CASSQNANYGYTF.